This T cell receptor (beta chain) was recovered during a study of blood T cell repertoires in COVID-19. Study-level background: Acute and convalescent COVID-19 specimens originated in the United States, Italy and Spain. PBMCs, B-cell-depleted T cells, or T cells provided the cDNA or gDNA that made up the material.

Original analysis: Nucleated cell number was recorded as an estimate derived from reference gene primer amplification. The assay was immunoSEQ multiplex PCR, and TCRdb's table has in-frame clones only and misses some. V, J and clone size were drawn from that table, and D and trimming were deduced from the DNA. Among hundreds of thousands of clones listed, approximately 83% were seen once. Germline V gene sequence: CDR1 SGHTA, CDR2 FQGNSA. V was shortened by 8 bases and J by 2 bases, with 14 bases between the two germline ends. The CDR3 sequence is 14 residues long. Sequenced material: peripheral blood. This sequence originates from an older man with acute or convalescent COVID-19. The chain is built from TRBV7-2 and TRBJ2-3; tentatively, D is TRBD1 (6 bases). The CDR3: CASATRGFTDTQYF. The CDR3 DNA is TGTGCCAGCGCAACAAGGGGGTTCACAGATACGCAGTATTTT.